This T cell receptor beta chain came from a study of blood T cells in healthy people across ages. General observations from the study: TCR beta diversity was tightly associated with the proportion of naive T cells.

With a J-beta primer mix and a sample-barcoded 5' primer, a second PCR ran roughly 7 to 11 cycles. Every cDNA molecule carried a tag from a template-switch adaptor bearing 12 random nucleotides. TCRdb re-derived calls from the 5' RACE reads in MiXCR, one entry per CDR3 protein. The sample shows approximately 1.5 million distinct CDR3 sequences, roughly a third of them seen only once. Between the trimmed V and J ends, which lost 4 bases and 10 bases, there was a span of 11 bases. CDR3 length equals 12 residues. Germline CDR1 MGHRA, CDR2 YSYEKL. A note on this clonotype: Antigen: not known.

The chain joins TRBV4-1 to TRBJ2-1, with a tentative D call TRBD1 (5 bases). The sample consisted of blood. This sequence originates from a woman aged 25-40 years in good health. The CDR3 here is CASSPYGAEQFF. In DNA, the CDR3 is TGCGCCAGCAGCCCTTATGGGGCGGAGCAGTTCTTC.